The 14 T cell receptor beta chains below come from one sample, sequenced in a study of early T cells in non-severe SARS-CoV-2 infection. TCRdb fed the 5' RACE reads into MiXCR, producing one record per CDR3 protein. The table records around 44,000 distinct CDR3 sequences, roughly 6.6% of them present only once. This specimen was whole blood, taken at baseline. The receptors originated from an adult who was a healthcare worker with PCR-confirmed SARS-CoV-2 infection or an uninfected control (not recorded which).

The sample holds many counts of this clonotype. The rearrangement joins TRBV4-1 to TRBJ2-7; no clear D. In germline, CDR1 is MGHRA, CDR2 YSYEKL. The CDR3 totals 14 residues. V lost 3 bases and J lost 3, with 12 bases in between. The CDR3 DNA sequence: TGCGCCAGCAGCCACCTCCCCCTCTTCTACGAGCAGTACTTC. Translating it yields CASSHLPLFYEQYF.

About this clonotype itself: This may stem from a read error, because a much larger clone lies one nucleotide away. V and J are TRBV11-1 and TRBJ2-3; TRBD2 agrees at 8 bases. Germline V gene lookup returns CDR1 SGHAT and CDR2 FQDESV (reference sequence). The trim removed 5 bases at V and 5 bases at J, leaving 9 bases unmatched. The CDR3 length is 15 residues. The CDR3 region is CASSRRSGSQDTQYF. The CDR3 bases are TGTGCCAGCAGCCGACGGAGCGGGAGTCAAGATACGCAGTATTTT.

The V and J genes are TRBV12-3 or TRBV12-4 and TRBJ2-1, with D possibly matching TRBD1 (5 bases). The CDR3 runs to 16 residues. Trimming removed 0 bases at V and 7 bases at J, with 16 bases between. CDR3 nucleotide sequence: TGTGCCAGCAGTTTAGCGCTAAGGGGCGCTCGGAATGAGCAGTTCTTC. Translating gives CASSLALRGARNEQFF.

This clonotype has only a few counts. This chain uses TRBV5-6 with TRBJ2-1, with D perhaps matching TRBD1 (6 bases). This CDR3 has 15 residues. The germline V and J ends were trimmed by 4 bases and 4 bases, with 15 bases remaining between them. Germline V lookup: CDR1 SGHDT, CDR2 YYEEEE. CDR3 in amino acids: CASSDSGQRYNEQFF. As DNA, the CDR3 is TGTGCCAGCAGCGACTCGGGACAACGATACAATGAGCAGTTCTTC.

This clonotype was observed at least ten times. This chain links TRBV20-1 with TRBJ1-4; maybe TRBD1 (6 bases). Germline V gene data show CDR1 as DFQATT and CDR2 as SNEGSKA (reference sequence). The CDR3 has 13 amino acids. V lost 6 bases and J lost 8, with 16 bases in between. This chain's CDR3 is CSAGGGSEEKLFF. The CDR3 region has the DNA TGCAGTGCAGGAGGGGGATCGGAGGAAAAACTGTTTTTT.

J is TRBJ1-2 and V is TRBV19; unclear D gene. The V end was cut by 2 bases, the J end by 4 bases, with 11 bases between. The CDR3 is 14 residues long. Germline CDR1 LNHDA, CDR2 SQIVND (reference sequence). The CDR3 bases are TGTGCCAGTAGTATACCCGGCAGCGTCTATGGCTACACCTTC. It translates to CASSIPGSVYGYTF.

V is TRBV20-1 and J is TRBJ2-5; D might be TRBD2 (7 bases). The CDR3 is 16 amino acids. Trimming shortened V by 3 bases and J by 2 bases, and 19 bases separated the two germline ends. Germline V gene sequence: CDR1 DFQATT, CDR2 SNEGSKA (reference sequence). The CDR3 coding sequence is TGCAGTGCTAGTGGATTCGGCGGGGGCCTACAAGAGACCCAGTACTTC. This encodes CSASGFGGGLQETQYF.

This clonotype was counted only a few times. This chain links TRBV5-1 with TRBJ1-6, with 7 positions matching TRBD1. There are 14 residues in the CDR3. The trim removed 3 bases at V and 10 bases at J, leaving 7 bases unmatched. Germline V gene data show CDR1 as SGHRS and CDR2 as YFSETQ. CDR3 sequence reads: CASSSRQGGSPLHF. Written as DNA, the CDR3 is TGCGCCAGCAGCTCCCGACAGGGTGGGTCACCCCTCCACTTT.

This clonotype was detected a few times. This sequence joins TRBV14 and TRBJ2-6; D call uncertain. This CDR3 is built from 14 residues. Between the trimmed V and J ends, which lost 4 bases and 5 bases, there was a span of 9 bases. CDR1 is SGHDN, CDR2 FVKESK, per germline. The DNA for the CDR3 is TGTGCCAGCAGCCCCCCCGGACGGGCCAACGTCCTGACTTTC. Its protein is CASSPPGRANVLTF.

This clonotype has ten or more counts. The chain is built from TRBV24-1 and TRBJ2-7, with 7 bases aligning to TRBD1. This CDR3 contains 14 residues. Germline CDR1 is KGHDR and CDR2 is SFDVKD. Losses at the gene ends were 3 bases for V and 6 bases for J; bases not matched to a gene: 7. The CDR3 DNA is TGTGCCACCAGTGATATGGACAGGCCTTCCGAGCAGTACTTC. It is translated as CATSDMDRPSEQYF.

This clonotype was counted at least ten times. V usage is TRBV7-2 and J usage is TRBJ1-1, with 8 bases identical to TRBD1. V lost 1 base, J lost 9 bases, and 4 bases stayed unmatched. The germline CDR1 and CDR2 sequences are SGHTA and FQGNSA. The CDR3 totals 13 residues. The CDR3 sequence is CASSLDRGFQAFF. The CDR3 DNA follows: TGTGCCAGCAGCTTAGACAGGGGGTTTCAAGCTTTCTTT.

This clonotype has only a few counts. The CDR3 region is CASSQPTSMAGQPQHF. The CDR3 coding sequence is TGCGCCAGCAGCCAACCCACTTCCATGGCGGGTCAGCCCCAGCATTTT. V usage is TRBV4-1 and J usage is TRBJ1-5; D remains unclear. V was trimmed by 2 bases and J by 6 bases, leaving 17 bases between them. The CDR3 consists of 16 residues. Germline V gene sequence: CDR1 MGHRA, CDR2 YSYEKL.

This clonotype is medium-sized (0.01 to 0.1%) within its sample. The chain combines TRBV11-2 with TRBJ2-1, with D unclear. V dropped 5 bases and J dropped 6 bases, with 8 bases sitting between them. Germline loops: CDR1 SGHAT, CDR2 FQNNGV. This CDR3 spans 12 amino acids. The CDR3 nucleotides are TGTGCCAGCAGCCTAACCCGCAATGAGCAGTTCTTC. It codes for CASSLTRNEQFF.

The sample holds many counts of this clonotype. The chain employs TRBV7-9 and TRBJ2-7; D remains unclear. Germline V gene data show CDR1 as SEHNR and CDR2 as FQNEAQ (reference sequence). CDR3 size: 12 residues. Trimming left V 5 bases short and J 6 bases short, with 11 bases between. CDR3 in DNA: TGTGCCAGCAGCCTCACCGAAGGCGAGCAGTACTTC. Amino acids: CASSLTEGEQYF.